The 12 T cell receptor beta chains listed next were all sequenced from one sample in a study of cytomegalovirus exposure and HLA in healthy donors. The PCR employed 60 Vbeta primers together with 13 Jbeta primers. Clones were sequenced by immunoSEQ multiplex PCR, and TCRdb holds only the in-frame ones, with some missing. The sample carries 140,000 to 150,000 clones, 80% recorded once. Sequencing was done on a sample of PBMCs. These receptors came from a man in his forties or fifties in good health and CMV-seronegative.

The chain has TRBV5-1 and TRBJ1-1; no firm D call. Germline V gene data show CDR1 as SGHRS and CDR2 as YFSETQ. The CDR3 runs 14 residues. V was shortened by 0 bases and J by 1 base, with 7 bases between the two germline ends. DNA of the CDR3: TGCGCCAGCAGCTTGGCGACACCGAACACTGAAGCTTTCTTT. It encodes CASSLATPNTEAFF.

This clone was seen only a few times. This chain links TRBV2 with TRBJ1-4; TRBD1 might be the D (5 bases). Germline V gene sequence: CDR1 SNHLY, CDR2 FYNNEI. This CDR3 region has 17 residues. Trimming pared 7 bases from V and 2 bases from J, leaving 20 bases between. The CDR3 DNA follows: TGTGCCAGCACCGGGGAGGGACTTGGGTTTACTAATGAAAAACTGTTTTTT. The encoded protein is CASTGEGLGFTNEKLFF. Full variable domain (missing parts from reference TRBV2 and TRBJ1-4): EPEVTQTPSHQVTQMGQEVILRCVPISNHLYFYWYRQILGQKVEFLVSFYNNEISEKSEIFDDQFSVERPDGSNFTLKIRSTKLEDSAMYFCASTGEGLGFTNEKLFFGSGTQLSVL.

A single count supports this clone. V is TRBV9 and J is TRBJ1-6; 9 bases are shared with TRBD1. V lost 0 bases, J lost 9 bases, and 4 bases stayed unmatched. Germline V lookup: CDR1 SGDLS, CDR2 YYNGEE. This CDR3 comprises 15 residues. The CDR3 DNA follows: TGTGCCAGCAGCGTAGAGGGACAGGGCAGTTCACCCCTCCACTTT. Translation gives CASSVEGQGSSPLHF.

The genes are TRBV19 and TRBJ1-1, with 9 bases matching TRBD1. The CDR3 runs to 21 residues. Losses at the gene ends were 7 bases for V and 6 bases for J; bases not matched to a gene: 30. The germline V gene has CDR1 LNHDA and CDR2 SQIVND (reference sequence). In DNA form, the CDR3 reads TGTGCCAGTACGGACTCCGTTCCGGGACAGGGAATACGGGCCGCATACCCTGAAGCTTTCTTT. Translated, it gives CASTDSVPGQGIRAAYPEAFF.

The genes are TRBV7-8 and TRBJ1-1; maybe TRBD1 (6 bases). The CDR3 loop spans 13 amino acids. Trimming took 8 bases from V and 1 from J, leaving 11 bases between them. CDR1 is SGHVS, CDR2 FQNEAQ, per germline. CDR3 loop: CASHRAGNTEAFF. CDR3 nucleotides: TGTGCCAGCCACAGGGCTGGGAACACTGAAGCTTTCTTT.

The chain couples TRBV2 to TRBJ1-5; 10 nucleotides match TRBD1. V shed 9 bases and J 3 bases; nucleotides not matched to a gene: 11. From germline, CDR1 is SNHLY and CDR2 FYNNEI. The CDR3 has 16 amino acids. The CDR3 here is CARFRTGGKFNQPQHF. The CDR3 nucleotides are TGTGCCAGATTTAGGACAGGGGGGAAATTCAATCAGCCCCAGCATTTT.

This rearrangement joins TRBV4-3 to TRBJ1-3; D gene ambiguous. The germline V gene encodes CDR1 LGHNA and CDR2 YSLEER. The CDR3 loop spans 16 amino acids. The ends were cut back, 1 base at V and 7 bases at J, with 17 bases in the middle. DNA of the CDR3: TGCGCCAGCAGCCAAGTACCGGGCCTAGGGAGGAACACCATATATTTT. Translated: CASSQVPGLGRNTIYF.

This clone was counted only a few times. The CDR3 DNA follows: TGCGCCAGCAGCCAGCTCCGGGACAGGGGGAGTGGTAATGAAAAACTGTTTTTT. Amino acids: CASSQLRDRGSGNEKLFF. The chain carries TRBV4-1 and TRBJ1-4; 11 bases align to TRBD1. Germline CDR1 is MGHRA and CDR2 is YSYEKL. The CDR3 loop spans 18 amino acids. V dropped 3 bases and J dropped 4; count of bases not matched to a gene: 10.

The chain is built from TRBV14 and TRBJ1-6; weak D call: TRBD1 (6 bases). V was pared by 3 bases and J by 7 bases, with 10 bases between. In germline, CDR1 is SGHDN, CDR2 FVKESK. The CDR3 is 14 amino acids. The CDR3 here is CASSQTTGNSPLHF. In DNA, the CDR3 is TGTGCCAGCAGCCAGACGACAGGAAATTCACCCCTCCACTTT. Variable domain in full (rest from reference TRBV14 and TRBJ1-6): EAGVTQFPSHSVIEKGQTVTLRCDPISGHDNLYWYRRVMGKEIKFLLHFVKESKQDESGMPNNRFLAERTGGTYSTLKVQPAELEDSGVYFCASSQTTGNSPLHFGNGTRLTVT.

The chain joins TRBV7-9 to TRBJ1-6, with a possible D match to TRBD1 (5 bases). Germline CDR1 SEHNR, CDR2 FQNEAQ (reference sequence). The CDR3 length is 19 residues. Trimming took off 1 base at V and 0 bases at J, with 16 bases between the two ends. The CDR3 sequence: CASSLGRATRSSYNSPLHF. Here the CDR3 DNA reads TGTGCCAGCAGCTTAGGCAGGGCAACCCGAAGCTCCTATAATTCACCCCTCCACTTT.

The sample holds a few counts of this clone. The V and J genes are TRBV7-9 and TRBJ1-3; 7 bases align to TRBD1. Germline V gives CDR1 SEHNR, CDR2 FQNEAQ (reference sequence). The length of the CDR3 is 15 residues. The J segment lost 4 bases and the V segment lost 1 base, leaving 4 bases of the junction unmatched. CDR3 sequence: CASSLDRGWGNTIYF. The CDR3 region has the DNA TGTGCCAGCAGCTTAGACAGGGGCTGGGGAAACACCATATATTTT.

The chain carries TRBV27 and TRBJ2-1, with TRBD1 matching over 9 bases. CDR1 MNHEY and CDR2 SMNVEV come from the germline V gene (reference sequence). The ends lost 5 bases at V and 6 bases at J; junction bases unmatched: 14. The CDR3 totals 17 residues. The chain's CDR3 is CASSRTRRTGEGNEQFF. Here the CDR3 DNA reads TGTGCCAGCAGTCGTACCCGGCGGACAGGGGAGGGCAATGAGCAGTTCTTC.